This TCR beta chain was obtained from a study of blood T cell repertoires in COVID-19. Study-level background: T cells, B-cell-depleted T cells, or PBMCs provided the cDNA or gDNA that served as material.

Sequencing used immunoSEQ multiplex PCR; TCRdb keeps in-frame clones, though not all of them. The data hold about 150,000 clones, with around 75% observed a single time. The V and J ends lost 10 bases and 0 bases respectively, with 16 bases between them. The CDR3 has 15 amino acids. Germline V gene lookup returns CDR1 ENHRY and CDR2 SYGVKD. The chain uses TRBV10-3 and TRBJ1-3, with D possibly being TRBD1 (6 bases). The TCR sequence derives from a woman aged 70-85 years with COVID-19, enrolled during active disease. The sequenced sample consisted of peripheral blood. The CDR3 DNA is TGTGCCACCAAGACAGGCGTGAGCTCTGGAAACACCATATATTTT. Translating gives CATKTGVSSGNTIYF.